Following are 2 T cell receptor beta chains from one sample sequenced in a study of T cells after somatic rescue of genetic block. The data were produced by immunoSEQ multiplex PCR, yet TCRdb's version contains in-frame clones alone and is incomplete. The sample records 110,000 or so clones, 80% to 95% being singletons. Sequenced sample: peripheral blood mononuclear cells (PBMCs). Receptors originate from a woman in her late teens or twenties.

The count of this clone is one. The CDR3 DNA reads TGCGCCAGCAGCTTGGCCAAGGCGGGGGGGCCCACAGATACGCAGTATTTT. The encoded protein is CASSLAKAGGPTDTQYF. The V gene is TRBV5-1, the J gene TRBJ2-3; 9 nucleotides align to TRBD2. Germline CDR1 reads SGHRS; CDR2 reads YFSETQ. V dropped 0 bases and J dropped 2; count of bases not matched to a gene: 7. The CDR3 runs 17 residues.

The V call is TRBV7-2, the J call TRBJ2-3, with D tentatively TRBD1 (5 bases). V dropped 5 bases and J dropped 1 base, with 7 bases sitting between them. The CDR3 consists of 13 residues. The V gene's germline CDR1 is SGHTA and CDR2 FQGNSA. This CDR3 is CASSGAGTDTQYF. The DNA of the CDR3 is TGTGCCAGCAGCGGGGCTGGCACAGATACGCAGTATTTT.